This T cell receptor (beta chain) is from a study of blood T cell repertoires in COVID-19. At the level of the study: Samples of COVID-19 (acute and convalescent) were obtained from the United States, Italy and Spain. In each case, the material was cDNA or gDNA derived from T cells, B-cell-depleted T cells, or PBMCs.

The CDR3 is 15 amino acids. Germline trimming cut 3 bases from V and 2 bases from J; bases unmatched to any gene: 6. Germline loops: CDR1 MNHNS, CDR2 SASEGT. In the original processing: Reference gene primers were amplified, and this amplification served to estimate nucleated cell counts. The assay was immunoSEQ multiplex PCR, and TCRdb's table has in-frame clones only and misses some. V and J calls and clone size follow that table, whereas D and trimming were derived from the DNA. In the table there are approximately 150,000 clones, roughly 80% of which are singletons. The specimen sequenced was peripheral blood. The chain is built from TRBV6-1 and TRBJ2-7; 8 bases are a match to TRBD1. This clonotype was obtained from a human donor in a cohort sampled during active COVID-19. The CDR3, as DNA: TGTGCCAGCAGTGATGTGGCGACAGGGGCCTACGAGCAGTACTTC. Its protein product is CASSDVATGAYEQYF.